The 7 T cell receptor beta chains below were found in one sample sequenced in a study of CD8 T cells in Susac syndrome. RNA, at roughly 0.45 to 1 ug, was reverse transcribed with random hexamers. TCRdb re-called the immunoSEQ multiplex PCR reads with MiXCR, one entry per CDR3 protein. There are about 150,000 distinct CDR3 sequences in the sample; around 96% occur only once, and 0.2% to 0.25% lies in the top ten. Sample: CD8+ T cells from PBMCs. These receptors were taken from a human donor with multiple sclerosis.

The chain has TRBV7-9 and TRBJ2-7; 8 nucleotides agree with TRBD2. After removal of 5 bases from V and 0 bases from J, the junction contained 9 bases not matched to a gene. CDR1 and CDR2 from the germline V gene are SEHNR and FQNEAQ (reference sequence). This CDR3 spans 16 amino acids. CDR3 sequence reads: CASSVGTSPSSYEQYF. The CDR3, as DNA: TGTGCCAGCAGCGTCGGGACTAGTCCAAGCTCCTACGAGCAGTACTTC. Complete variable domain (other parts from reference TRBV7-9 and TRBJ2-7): DTGVSQNPRHKITKRGQNVTFRCDPISEHNRLYWYRQTLGQGPEFLTYFQNEAQLEKSRLLSDRFSAERPKGSFSTLEIQRTEQGDSAMYLCASSVGTSPSSYEQYFGPGTRLTVT.

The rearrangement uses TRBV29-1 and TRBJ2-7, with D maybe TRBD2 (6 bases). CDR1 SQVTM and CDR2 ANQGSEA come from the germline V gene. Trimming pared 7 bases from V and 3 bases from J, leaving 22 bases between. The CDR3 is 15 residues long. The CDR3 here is CSATAGTGENYEQYF. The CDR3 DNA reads TGCAGCGCAACGGCGGGGACGGGGGAAAACTACGAGCAGTACTTC.

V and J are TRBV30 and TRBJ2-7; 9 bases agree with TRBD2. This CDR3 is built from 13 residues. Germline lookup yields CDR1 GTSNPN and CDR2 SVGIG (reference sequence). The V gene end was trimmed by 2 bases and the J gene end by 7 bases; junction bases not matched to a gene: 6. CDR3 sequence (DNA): TGTGCCTGGAGTTTAGGACTAGCGCGGGAGCAGTACTTC. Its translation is CAWSLGLAREQYF. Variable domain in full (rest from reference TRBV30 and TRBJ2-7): SQTIHQWPATLVQPVGSPLSLECTVEGTSNPNLYWYRQAAGRGLQLLFYSVGIGQISSEVPQNLSASRPQDRQFILSSKKLLLSDSGFYLCAWSLGLAREQYFGPGTRLTVT.

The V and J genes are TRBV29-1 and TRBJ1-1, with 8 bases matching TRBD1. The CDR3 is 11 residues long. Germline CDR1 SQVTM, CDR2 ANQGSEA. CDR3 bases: TGCAGTACGGACAGGGCGATGGGAGCTTTCTTT. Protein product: CSTDRAMGAFF.

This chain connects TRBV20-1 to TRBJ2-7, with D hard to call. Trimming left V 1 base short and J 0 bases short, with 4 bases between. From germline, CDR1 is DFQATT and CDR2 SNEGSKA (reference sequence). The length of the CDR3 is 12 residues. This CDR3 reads CSARGGSYEQYF. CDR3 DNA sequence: TGCAGTGCTAGAGGGGGCTCCTACGAGCAGTACTTC.

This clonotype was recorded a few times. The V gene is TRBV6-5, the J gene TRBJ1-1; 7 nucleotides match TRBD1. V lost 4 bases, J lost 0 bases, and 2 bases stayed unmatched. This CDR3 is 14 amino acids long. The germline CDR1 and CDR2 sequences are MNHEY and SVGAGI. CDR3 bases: TGTGCCAGCAGTTGGGACAGCATGAACACTGAAGCTTTCTTT. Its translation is CASSWDSMNTEAFF.

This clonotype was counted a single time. In DNA form, the CDR3 reads TGTGCCAGCAGCTTAGGACAGGGGAAGGGAGATACGCAGTATTTT. This encodes CASSLGQGKGDTQYF. This chain connects TRBV7-9 to TRBJ2-3, with 8 bases lining up with TRBD1. The CDR3 runs to 15 residues. The V gene end was trimmed by 1 base and the J gene end by 5 bases; junction bases not matched to a gene: 5. From germline, CDR1 is SEHNR and CDR2 FQNEAQ (reference sequence).